Reported below is one T cell receptor (beta chain). The sample is drawn from a study of T-cell memory formation after mild COVID-19. The CDR3 spans 14 residues. Trimming removed 3 bases from V and 1 base from J, with 10 bases in between. TCRdb ran MiXCR on the 5' RACE reads and lists one entry per CDR3 protein. The data show about 180,000 distinct CDR3 sequences, with around a sixth seen just once and 3% to 4% held by the top ten. The sequence was collected from a man aged 18 to 35 who had mild COVID-19 (a few samples of this study predate the infection). Cell type and time point are not known. This chain joins TRBV12-3 or TRBV12-4 and TRBJ2-7; perhaps D is TRBD1 or TRBD2 (5 bases each). The material sequenced was PBMCs or a T cell subset sorted from them (not recorded which). The CDR3 DNA reads as TGTGCCAGCAGTTTTGGATGGGGGTCCTACGAGCAGTACGTC. The encoded protein is CASSFGWGSYEQYV.